These 12 T cell receptor beta chains were all obtained from the same sample, sequenced in a study of T-cell reconstitution after alpha-beta-depleted transplantation in children. Preparation of the TCRbeta library involved a method that used unique molecular identifiers. TCRdb recomputed calls from the PCR reads with MiXCR, one row per CDR3 protein. The sample yields around 440,000 distinct CDR3 sequences, 15% to 20% seen once. The sample here was PBMCs, mostly from graft donor cells, taken 360 days after TCRalphabeta/CD19-depleted stem cell transplant. Every receptor here comes from a boy less than two years old who had a stem cell transplant for Wiskott-Aldrich syndrome, so the T cells may come from the graft donor.

The V gene is TRBV29-1, the J gene TRBJ2-5; no reliable D call. The CDR3 contains 11 residues. Trimming cost V 4 bases and J 1 base, with 4 bases left between them. CDR1 is SQVTM and CDR2 is ANQGSEA in the germline V gene. The CDR3 DNA reads TGCAGCGTTGGACTCCAAGAGACCCAGTACTTC. Amino acid sequence: CSVGLQETQYF.

Many counts were recorded for this clonotype. The chain combines TRBV6-5 with TRBJ2-1; 8 bases map to TRBD2. J was trimmed by 2 bases and V by 2 bases; bases with no gene match: 2. The CDR3 is made up of 15 amino acids. Germline V gives CDR1 MNHEY, CDR2 SVGAGI. DNA of the CDR3: TGTGCCAGCAGTTACAGGACTAGCCCCTACAATGAGCAGTTCTTC. Protein product: CASSYRTSPYNEQFF.

The chain couples TRBV4-1 to TRBJ2-1; 10 bases are shared with TRBD1. The CDR3 length is 18 residues. With V trimmed by 1 base and J by 5 bases, 11 bases remained unmatched. Germline V gives CDR1 MGHRA, CDR2 YSYEKL. CDR3 DNA: TGCGCCAGCAGCCAAGGGAACCCGACAGGGGGCCAAGACAATGAGCAGTTCTTC. Translation gives CASSQGNPTGGQDNEQFF.

This clonotype showed up many times. This chain links TRBV4-3 with TRBJ2-7; D is tentatively TRBD1 or TRBD2 (5 bases each). Germline V lookup: CDR1 LGHNA, CDR2 YSLEER. The V gene lost 0 bases and the J gene lost 3 bases, with 15 bases spanning the gap. The CDR3 runs 16 residues. CDR3 sequence reads: CASSQDPRRGVYEQYF. CDR3 sequence (DNA): TGCGCCAGCAGCCAAGATCCCCGGCGAGGGGTCTACGAGCAGTACTTC.

This chain links TRBV20-1 with TRBJ2-3; 15 positions agree with TRBD2. The V gene's germline CDR1 is DFQATT and CDR2 SNEGSKA (reference sequence). The CDR3 contains 14 residues. Trimming at V came to 5 bases and at J to 6 bases, leaving 3 bases not matched to a gene. The CDR3, as DNA: TGCAGTGCTCCCGGGACTAGCGGGAGGGATACGCAGTATTTT. Protein sequence: CSAPGTSGRDTQYF.

This clonotype came up a few times. The CDR3 loop is CSASLEDSYEQYF. CDR3 DNA sequence: TGCAGTGCTAGTTTAGAGGACTCCTACGAGCAGTACTTC. The rearrangement uses TRBV20-1 and TRBJ2-7; D is unresolved. CDR3 length: 13 residues. V lost 3 bases and J lost 0, with 9 bases in between. The germline gives CDR1 DFQATT, CDR2 SNEGSKA (reference sequence).

The V call is TRBV7-8, the J call TRBJ2-3; D gene uncertain. The CDR3 length is 11 residues. Trimming removed 10 bases at V and 0 bases at J, with 5 bases between. Germline values: CDR1 SGHVS, CDR2 FQNEAQ. The CDR3 sequence: CATRSTDTQYF. The CDR3 DNA follows: TGTGCCACACGGAGCACAGATACGCAGTATTTT. Complete variable domain (other parts from reference TRBV7-8 and TRBJ2-3): GAGVSQSPRYKVAKRGQDVALRCDPISGHVSLFWYQQALGQGPEFLTYFQNEAQLDKSGLPSDRFFAERPEGSVSTLKIQRTQQEDSAVYLCATRSTDTQYFGPGTRLTVL.

In this sample, this clonotype turned up a few times. The chain combines TRBV4-3 with TRBJ2-1, with 9 bases identical to TRBD2. CDR1 and CDR2 from the germline V gene are LGHNA and YSLEER. V lost 0 bases, J lost 9 bases, and 3 bases stayed unmatched. The CDR3 is made up of 14 amino acids. The CDR3 DNA is TGCGCCAGCAGCCAAGAGGGACTAGCTGGTGAGCAGTTCTTC. This gives the protein CASSQEGLAGEQFF.

This clonotype was found a few times. Mismatch with germline at one junction end may stem from a read error. This sequence joins TRBV12-3 or TRBV12-4 and TRBJ2-3; D not certain. The CDR3 has 12 amino acids. The CDR3: CASRLDGDTQYF. Written as DNA, the CDR3 is TGTGCCAGCAGATTAGACGGGGATACGCAGTATTTT.

V usage is TRBV24-1 and J usage is TRBJ2-3; D not certain. Germline loops: CDR1 KGHDR, CDR2 SFDVKD. This CDR3 contains 12 residues. With 1 base removed from V and 11 bases from J, the gap between germline ends came to 9 bases. The CDR3 reads CATSDLRDQQYF. The CDR3 nucleotides read TGTGCCACCAGTGATTTAAGGGATCAGCAGTATTTT.

This clonotype was seen a handful of times. This chain joins TRBV3-1 and TRBJ2-1, with TRBD2 matching 11 bases. With 5 bases clipped from V and 9 bases from J, the junction kept 6 bases outside the gene matches. This CDR3 has 14 amino acids. In germline, CDR1 is LGHDT, CDR2 YNNKEL (reference sequence). The CDR3: CASSNRLAGIEQFF. The CDR3 DNA follows: TGTGCCAGCAGCAACCGACTAGCGGGGATTGAGCAGTTCTTC.

This clonotype has only a few counts. The chain has TRBV29-1 and TRBJ2-3; a possible D gene is TRBD2 (5 bases). The CDR3 has 15 residues. The germline gives CDR1 SQVTM, CDR2 ANQGSEA. V was pared by 6 bases and J by 2 bases, with 18 bases between. The chain's CDR3 is CSVSLPRAITDTQYF. CDR3 nucleotides: TGCAGCGTCTCACTACCGCGGGCGATCACAGATACGCAGTATTTT.